This T cell receptor beta chain was observed in a study of chemoradiotherapy in HPV16-positive cancers. Profiling relied on immunoSEQ multiplex PCR, and the TCRdb table lists in-frame clones only, not all of them. The repertoire has roughly 2,200 clones, around 81% of them found once; the top ten carry 15% to 20%. With V trimmed by 0 bases and J by 4 bases, 7 bases remained unmatched. Per the germline V gene, CDR1 is SGHRS and CDR2 is YFSETQ. The CDR3 sequence is 16 residues long. The rearrangement links TRBV5-1 to TRBJ1-1; TRBD1 aligns across 9 bases. Sequenced here: tumor tissue, sampled from a patient who underwent chemoradiotherapy. The receptor was isolated from a human donor with HPV-associated anogenital cancer. Written as DNA, the CDR3 is TGCGCCAGCAGCTTGGCCGGACAGGGGTCGCCCACTGAAGCTTTCTTT. Translation gives CASSLAGQGSPTEAFF.